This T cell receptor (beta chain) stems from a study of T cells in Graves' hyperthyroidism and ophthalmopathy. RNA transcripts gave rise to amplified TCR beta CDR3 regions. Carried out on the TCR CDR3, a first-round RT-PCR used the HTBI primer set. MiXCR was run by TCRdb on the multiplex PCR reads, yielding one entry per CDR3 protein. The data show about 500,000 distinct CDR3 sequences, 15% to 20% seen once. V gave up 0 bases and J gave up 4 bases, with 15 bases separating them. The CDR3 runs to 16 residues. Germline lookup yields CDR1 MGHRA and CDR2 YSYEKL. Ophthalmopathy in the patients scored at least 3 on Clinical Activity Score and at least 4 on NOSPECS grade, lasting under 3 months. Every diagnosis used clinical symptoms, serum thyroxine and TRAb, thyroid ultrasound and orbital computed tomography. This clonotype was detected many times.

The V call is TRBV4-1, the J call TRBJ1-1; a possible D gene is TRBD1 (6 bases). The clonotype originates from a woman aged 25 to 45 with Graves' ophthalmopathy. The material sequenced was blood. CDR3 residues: CASSQDRYRASTEAFF. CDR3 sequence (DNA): TGCGCCAGCAGCCAAGACCGCTACAGGGCGTCCACTGAAGCTTTCTTT.